This is a list of T cell receptor beta chains from one sample in a study of beta chain features in type 1 diabetes. TCRdb's table, derived via immunoSEQ multiplex PCR, lists solely in-frame clones and lacks some. The data contain 130,000 to 150,000 clones, 40% to 60% of them singletons. The specimen sequenced was Tregs from blood. Receptor source: a man aged 18 to 30 in good health. The CDR3 runs from the conserved cysteine through the conserved F or W. The order of the fields is V gene, J gene, CDR3 protein.

v_gene: TRBV6-1; j_gene: TRBJ1-2; CDR3aa: CASSEFGGNYGYTF
v_gene: TRBV2; j_gene: TRBJ2-5; CDR3aa: CASSEGLAEYF
v_gene: TRBV18; j_gene: TRBJ2-5; CDR3aa: CASSARRSGETQYF
v_gene: TRBV15; j_gene: TRBJ2-1; CDR3aa: CATSWRAGAAIYNEQFF
v_gene: TRBV28; j_gene: TRBJ2-1; CDR3aa: CASRPGTIPNEQFF
v_gene: TRBV7-2; j_gene: TRBJ2-4; CDR3aa: CASSVDSAKNIQYF
v_gene: TRBV30; j_gene: TRBJ2-3; CDR3aa: CAWSVLADTQYF
v_gene: TRBV10-3; j_gene: TRBJ2-1; CDR3aa: CAIKAGTGKTGHDNEQFF
v_gene: TRBV10-3; j_gene: TRBJ1-2; CDR3aa: CAISELQPGAPGGLNGYTF
v_gene: TRBV5-6; j_gene: TRBJ2-3; CDR3aa: CASSLRLAPRSDTQYF
v_gene: TRBV19; j_gene: TRBJ1-5; CDR3aa: CASSSSGTLRTYSNQPQHF
v_gene: TRBV7-9; j_gene: TRBJ2-3; CDR3aa: CASSRWAGVTDTQYF
v_gene: TRBV6-5; j_gene: TRBJ1-2; CDR3aa: CASSRPGLNYGYTF
v_gene: TRBV7-3; j_gene: TRBJ2-3; CDR3aa: CASSLGTGTDTQYF
v_gene: TRBV14; j_gene: TRBJ1-5; CDR3aa: CASAGPSNQPQHF
v_gene: TRBV19; j_gene: TRBJ2-1; CDR3aa: CASKRAASGAFNEQFF
v_gene: TRBV28; j_gene: TRBJ1-5; CDR3aa: CASSSRLTGRNQPQHF
v_gene: TRBV25-1; j_gene: TRBJ2-1; CDR3aa: CASIRLAGGPGEQFF
v_gene: TRBV5-1; j_gene: TRBJ1-1; CDR3aa: CASSRYMNTEAFF
v_gene: TRBV7-9; j_gene: TRBJ1-1; CDR3aa: CASSSRDRNTEAFF
v_gene: TRBV28; j_gene: TRBJ1-5; CDR3aa: CASIRPPRAQPQHF
v_gene: TRBV28; j_gene: TRBJ2-7; CDR3aa: CASSLALAGVGEQYF
v_gene: TRBV5-6; j_gene: TRBJ2-3; CDR3aa: CASSKLSGRGSTDTQYF
v_gene: TRBV14; j_gene: TRBJ1-5; CDR3aa: CASSPGLIEPQHF
v_gene: TRBV7-3; j_gene: TRBJ2-3; CDR3aa: CASSLNGLAGEGDTQYF
v_gene: TRBV18; j_gene: TRBJ2-2; CDR3aa: CASSPSNSRTGDTGELFF
v_gene: TRBV9; j_gene: TRBJ2-1; CDR3aa: CASSVAPGLAISEQFF
v_gene: TRBV5-1; j_gene: TRBJ1-2; CDR3aa: CASSLENRLGYGYTF
v_gene: TRBV9; j_gene: TRBJ2-2; CDR3aa: CASRADGELFF
v_gene: TRBV7-2; j_gene: TRBJ1-3; CDR3aa: CASSLWADDTIYF
v_gene: TRBV10-3; j_gene: TRBJ2-7; CDR3aa: CAISPGQGYEQYF
v_gene: TRBV29-1; j_gene: TRBJ2-7; CDR3aa: CSVEALAGNEQYF
v_gene: TRBV5-1; j_gene: TRBJ2-3; CDR3aa: CASSLQGTDTQYF
v_gene: TRBV5-1; j_gene: TRBJ1-2; CDR3aa: CASSWGDVRYGYTF
v_gene: TRBV28; j_gene: TRBJ2-1; CDR3aa: CASSSGGSYNEQFF
v_gene: TRBV29-1; j_gene: TRBJ2-2; CDR3aa: CSVQATTGELFF
v_gene: TRBV6-5; j_gene: TRBJ2-7; CDR3aa: CASSYSRLQGTYEQYF
v_gene: TRBV20-1; j_gene: TRBJ1-1; CDR3aa: CSAIRGNEAFF
v_gene: TRBV29-1; j_gene: TRBJ2-1; CDR3aa: CSVEPGTYNEQFF
v_gene: TRBV29-1; j_gene: TRBJ1-1; CDR3aa: CSVEGQGKNTEAFF
v_gene: TRBV7-2; j_gene: TRBJ2-1; CDR3aa: CASSSPIGGGSYNEQFF
v_gene: TRBV11-1; j_gene: TRBJ2-7; CDR3aa: CASSLGGGAEQYF
v_gene: TRBV28; j_gene: TRBJ1-4; CDR3aa: CASRLGWGRSEKLFF
v_gene: TRBV4-3; j_gene: TRBJ2-5; CDR3aa: CASSRSGGLQETQYF
v_gene: TRBV28; j_gene: TRBJ2-5; CDR3aa: CASSPGDAGMVETQYF
v_gene: TRBV4-3; j_gene: TRBJ2-3; CDR3aa: CASSHRDRGTDTQYF
v_gene: TRBV7-9; j_gene: TRBJ1-2; CDR3aa: CAGSLEAGRGYTF
v_gene: TRBV29-1; j_gene: TRBJ2-3; CDR3aa: CSVERQGADSTQYF
v_gene: TRBV14; j_gene: TRBJ1-1; CDR3aa: CASSQDPWQGAESSLF
v_gene: TRBV30; j_gene: TRBJ1-5; CDR3aa: CAWNPGTGGRAQPQHF
v_gene: TRBV2; j_gene: TRBJ1-2; CDR3aa: CASTLQGALGYTF
v_gene: TRBV2; j_gene: TRBJ1-2; CDR3aa: CASSLAGRNYGYTF
v_gene: TRBV18; j_gene: TRBJ2-7; CDR3aa: CASSRGDRGSYEQYF
v_gene: TRBV29-1; j_gene: TRBJ2-2; CDR3aa: CSVGPNPTGELFF
v_gene: TRBV6-6; j_gene: TRBJ1-2; CDR3aa: CASSYGLGRTQNGYTF
v_gene: TRBV25-1; j_gene: TRBJ1-1; CDR3aa: CASRGVPNTEAFF
v_gene: TRBV5-4; j_gene: TRBJ2-7; CDR3aa: CASSLDPGVGYEQYF
v_gene: TRBV11-2; j_gene: TRBJ2-5; CDR3aa: CASSSLAGGRGETQYF
v_gene: TRBV4-3; j_gene: TRBJ2-3; CDR3aa: CASSPRASGLADTQYF